This T cell receptor beta chain was identified in a study of human T cells and chemical hapten exposure. As for the study in general: Minor pooled library volume differences mainly drove per-sample TCR yield variation.

Sequencing started from total RNA isolated from unfractionated whole blood. Within the library, unique molecular identifiers were attached to each individual cDNA molecule. Under the authors' procedure: Sample-level TCR yields exhibited a median of around 93,000, with a range of about 23,224 to 700,000. One entry per CDR3 protein results from TCRdb running MiXCR on the 5' RACE reads. TCRdb, not the authors, supplied the V and J calls. The table includes 81,000 or so distinct CDR3 sequences, more than 7% detected once. Points on this clonotype: Its matching antigen is unknown.

Study-wide points: After DPC sensitization, TCRs above 1 in 1000 frequency showed no change.

Germline V gives CDR1 SQVTM, CDR2 ANQGSEA. The CDR3 is made up of 13 amino acids. V lost 6 bases, J lost 1 base, and 13 bases lay in between. This receptor was obtained from a male donor in good health. The genes are TRBV29-1 and TRBJ2-7; tentatively, D is TRBD1 (6 bases). Here the CDR3 reads CSVRRDISYEQYF. For the CDR3, the DNA is TGCAGCGTGCGCCGGGACATTTCCTACGAGCAGTACTTC.